The clone carrying this T cell receptor beta chain was observed a handful of times. Its antigen is currently unknown. Library construction for TCR beta used iRepertoire HTBI primers and Arm-PCR of CDR3 regions. Original handling: Samples jointly harbored roughly 60 TRBV and about 15 TRBJ segments. TCRdb processed the multiplex PCR reads anew with MiXCR; each CDR3 protein has one entry. These V and J calls originate from TCRdb's pipeline instead of the authors' own analysis. The sample consists of about 300,000 distinct CDR3 sequences, under 25% of them appearing once. Germline assignment: CDR1 KGHSH and CDR2 LQKENI. The CDR3 runs to 15 residues. After removal of 5 bases from V and 3 bases from J, the junction contained 3 bases not matched to a gene. Documented time point: persistent/refractory GD, antithyroid drugs over 5 years with positive TRAb. Following extraction of RNA from PBMCs, that RNA was used to make the TCR library.

This entry is derived from a study of regulatory T cells in long-lasting Graves disease. Study observations and caveats: Under persistent disease, TRBV28, TRBJ1-2 and TRBJ2-5 were used preferentially.

Sequences were derived from peripheral blood mononuclear cells (PBMCs), sampled when the disease was refractory, from a patient treated with antithyroid drugs. The TCR was taken from a female donor with Graves disease. V and J are TRBV18 and TRBJ1-5, with TRBD1 matching over 11 bases. CDR3 sequence (DNA): TGTGCCAGCTCAAGGGACAGGGGGGCCAATCAGCCCCAGCATTTT. Residues: CASSRDRGANQPQHF.